One T cell receptor (beta chain) is described in this entry. Its antigen is not identified. The ends were cut back, 0 bases at V and 3 bases at J, with 13 bases in the middle. CDR3 length: 16 residues. CDR1 is SGHNT, CDR2 YYREEE, per germline (reference sequence). The data derive from a study of cytomegalovirus exposure and HLA in healthy donors. Study conclusions and caveats: The authors considered a cluster of highly shared sequence variants likely to be a sequencing artifact. Later analysis identified around 15,000 TCR beta sequences associated with HLA alleles, using a false discovery rate threshold of 0.05. Productive rates of about 87% or about 30% were seen for most TCR beta V segments in an earlier analysis. Relative to equally common others, HLA-associated TCR beta chains showed greater clonal expansion in a later analysis.

The PCR was carried out with 60 Vbeta primers and 13 Jbeta primers. Produced via immunoSEQ multiplex PCR; TCRdb's table is partial and in-frame only. This table has about 140,000 clones, roughly three quarters appearing once. Source material: PBMCs. This rearrangement joins TRBV5-4 to TRBJ2-1, with a weak D call TRBD2 (6 bases). This TCR was sampled from a female donor in good health and CMV-seronegative. The CDR3, as DNA: TGTGCCAGCAGCTTGGAAGCGGGTGGCCACTACAATGAGCAGTTCTTC. As protein: CASSLEAGGHYNEQFF. The entire variable domain, with the rest obtained from reference TRBV5-4 and TRBJ2-1, is as follows: ETGVTQSPTHLIKTRGQQVTLRCSSQSGHNTVSWYQQALGQGPQFIFQYYREEENGRGNFPPRFSGLQFPNYSSELNVNALELDDSALYLCASSLEAGGHYNEQFFGPGTRLTVL.